This entry features one T cell receptor beta chain sequence. Its antigen is unidentified. One junction end disagrees with the germline gene, perhaps due to a read error. The sample comes from a study of OX40 agonist ivuxolimab in advanced cancers. Study context: An agonistic human IgG2 monoclonal antibody against OX40 (CD134) was given.

Broader study findings: Clones of CD4+ and CD8+ blood T cells grew by week 6 at doses of 0.1 to 3.0 mg/kg.

Some clones are missing from TCRdb's copy, which holds only in-frame ones; the method was immunoSEQ multiplex PCR. The sample lists more than 35,000 clones, 65% to 85% occurring once. Blood got drawn at baseline, again on cycle 4 day 1, and then on cycle 7 day 1. Material: CD4+ or CD8+ T cells sorted from blood, obtained in a trial of the OX40 agonist ivuxolimab. This sequence originates from an adult with an advanced solid tumor such as melanoma, head and neck, liver or kidney cancer.

The CDR3 loop reads CASQWGSGASSNEQFF. The CDR3, as DNA: TGTGCCAGCCAGTGGGGTAGCGGGGCCTCCTCCAATGAGCAGTTCTTC. This chain links TRBV9 with TRBJ2-1, with TRBD2 identical over 8 bases. In germline, CDR1 is SGDLS, CDR2 YYNGEE. The CDR3 covers 16 residues. The whole variable domain, remainder taken from reference TRBV9 and TRBJ2-1, is DSGVTQTPKHLITATGQRVTLRCSPRSGDLSVYWYQQSLDQGLQFLIQYYNGEERAKGNILERFSAQQFPDLHSELNLSSLELGDSALYFCASQWGSGASSNEQFFGPGTRLTVL.